Below, 17 T cell receptor beta chains from the same sample are listed, as sequenced in a study of T cell repertoires in cytomegalovirus infection. TCRdb re-called the reads through MiXCR, storing one row per CDR3 protein. The sample contains around 350,000 distinct CDR3 sequences, 18% of which appear only once. Sequencing was carried out using PBMCs. Every receptor here comes from a human donor in good health (CMV status not recorded). Some clones in this sample may be carry-over from other donors' samples.

V gene TRBV27 combines with J gene TRBJ1-1, with D possibly being TRBD1 (6 bases). Per germline, CDR1 MNHEY and CDR2 SMNVEV (reference sequence). The CDR3 length is 15 residues. The V gene lost 4 bases and the J gene lost 4 bases, with 16 bases spanning the gap. Written as DNA, the CDR3 is TGTGCCAGCAGTTCTCCAACAGGGAAGGGCACTGAAGCTTTCTTT. Translation gives CASSSPTGKGTEAFF.

This clonotype was counted at least ten times. V gene TRBV7-2 combines with J gene TRBJ2-7, with TRBD1 identical over 7 bases. CDR1 SGHTA and CDR2 FQGNSA come from the germline V gene. CDR3 length: 15 residues. Trimming at V came to 4 bases and at J to 0 bases, leaving 6 bases not matched to a gene. The CDR3 DNA is TGTGCCAGCAGCTCCCGACAGGGTATCTCCTACGAGCAGTACTTC. This encodes CASSSRQGISYEQYF.

This clonotype was detected many times. The chain combines TRBV7-2 with TRBJ2-7; TRBD2 is a possible D gene (6 bases). CDR3 size: 16 residues. Germline CDR1 reads SGHTA; CDR2 reads FQGNSA. V lost 1 base to trimming and J lost 7 bases, with 20 bases between them. CDR3 sequence: CASSLGGLAVGNEQYF. The CDR3, as DNA: TGTGCCAGCAGCTTAGGGGGGTTAGCGGTCGGGAATGAGCAGTACTTC.

The rearrangement uses TRBV10-2 and TRBJ2-3, with unresolved D. This CDR3 has 12 amino acids. Germline V lookup: CDR1 WSHSY, CDR2 SAAADI. V lost 2 bases, J lost 4 bases, and 4 bases lay in between. The CDR3 coding sequence is TGCGCCAGCAGTGAGCTCTCAGATACGCAGTATTTT. Residues: CASSELSDTQYF.

The chain is built from TRBV19 and TRBJ1-6; unclear D gene. The CDR3 runs to 15 residues. Trimming stripped 3 bases from V and 9 bases from J, with 15 bases between. The germline V gene has CDR1 LNHDA and CDR2 SQIVND (reference sequence). This CDR3 reads CASSISEIGGSPLHF. In DNA form, the CDR3 reads TGTGCCAGTAGTATCAGCGAGATTGGCGGTTCACCCCTCCACTTT.

This clonotype was observed a handful of times. This CDR3 is CASREGTSGSNEQYF. CDR3 DNA: TGTGCCAGCAGAGAGGGGACTAGCGGGAGCAACGAGCAGTACTTC. This chain uses TRBV27 with TRBJ2-7, with 14 nucleotides matching TRBD2. Germline V gene data show CDR1 as MNHEY and CDR2 as SMNVEV (reference sequence). Trimming cost V 6 bases and J 5 bases; bases outside gene matches: 6. The CDR3 extends over 15 amino acids.

This clonotype was recorded a few times. The chain is built from TRBV5-4 and TRBJ2-1, with a possible D match to TRBD2 (7 bases). The CDR3 has 16 residues. Germline V gene data show CDR1 as SGHNT and CDR2 as YYREEE (reference sequence). Trimming removed 6 bases at V and 4 bases at J, with 20 bases between. CDR3 DNA: TGTGCCAGCACCGCGGAGGGGGGGCAGGTTTACAATGAGCAGTTCTTC. Translating it yields CASTAEGGQVYNEQFF.

This clonotype has a count of ten or more. The chain carries TRBV2 and TRBJ1-4; 9 nucleotides align to TRBD1. The CDR3 totals 14 residues. Germline V gene sequence: CDR1 SNHLY, CDR2 FYNNEI. The trim removed 2 bases at V and 8 bases at J, leaving 3 bases unmatched. The DNA for the CDR3 is TGTGCCAGCAGTGAACGACAGGGGGAGGAAAAACTGTTTTTT. Protein product: CASSERQGEEKLFF.

At least ten counts were recorded for this clonotype. The genes are TRBV24-1 and TRBJ1-5; 9 bases align to TRBD1. Trimming took 9 bases from V and 6 from J; bases not matched to a gene: 20. CDR3 length equals 18 residues. CDR1 and CDR2 (germline): KGHDR, SFDVKD. The DNA of the CDR3 is TGTGCCACCGGGGTCTGGGACAGGGCGCGCCCAGGGGCTCAGCCCCAGCATTTT. Its protein product is CATGVWDRARPGAQPQHF.

This clonotype was counted between two and nine times. V is TRBV20-1 and J is TRBJ1-1; TRBD1 aligns across 8 bases. The CDR3 has 12 amino acids. Germline CDR1 DFQATT, CDR2 SNEGSKA (reference sequence). CDR3 bases: TGCAGAACAGGACAGGGATTGTCTGAAGCTTTCTTT. It translates to CRTGQGLSEAFF.

This clonotype was picked up many times. One end of the junction is discordant with germline, which a read error may explain. V gene TRBV5-1 combines with J gene TRBJ2-7; 11 bases align to TRBD1. CDR1 SGHRS and CDR2 YFSETQ come from the germline V gene. The CDR3 loop spans 14 amino acids. The CDR3 here is CASSLGTGGYEQYF. The CDR3 bases are TGTGCCAGCAGCTTAGGGACAGGGGGGTACGAGCAGTACTTC.

V and J are TRBV2 and TRBJ2-1; D gene unclear. Germline assignment: CDR1 SNHLY and CDR2 FYNNEI. Between the trimmed V and J ends, which lost 6 bases and 7 bases, there was a span of 10 bases. The CDR3 totals 12 residues. This CDR3 is CASSKPRNEQFF. In nucleotides, the CDR3 is TGTGCCAGCAGCAAACCGCGGAATGAGCAGTTCTTC. The full variable domain, completed using reference TRBV2 and TRBJ2-1, is EPEVTQTPSHQVTQMGQEVILRCVPISNHLYFYWYRQILGQKVEFLVSFYNNEISEKSEIFDDQFSVERPDGSNFTLKIRSTKLEDSAMYFCASSKPRNEQFFGPGTRLTVL.

The CDR3: CASSPGQSTLAGGPHEQYF. The CDR3 coding sequence is TGTGCCAGCAGCCCGGGACAGTCAACTCTAGCGGGAGGGCCCCACGAGCAGTACTTC. The V and J genes are TRBV12-3 or TRBV12-4 and TRBJ2-7; 12 bases agree with TRBD2. This CDR3 comprises 19 residues. The trim removed 6 bases at V and 5 bases at J, leaving 20 bases unmatched.

The table lists this clonotype with many counts. The chain couples TRBV7-2 to TRBJ1-2; D ambiguous. The V end was cut by 3 bases, the J end by 3 bases, with 5 bases between. Germline V lookup: CDR1 SGHTA, CDR2 FQGNSA. This CDR3 comprises 12 residues. CDR3 sequence (DNA): TGTGCCAGCAGCTTTAATCACTATGGCTACACCTTC. It translates to CASSFNHYGYTF.

This clonotype was counted between two and nine times. This sequence joins TRBV20-1 and TRBJ2-5; TRBD1 matches 12 bases. Germline loops: CDR1 DFQATT, CDR2 SNEGSKA (reference sequence). The CDR3 has 14 residues. With V trimmed by 5 bases and J by 4 bases, 5 bases remained unmatched. Here the CDR3 DNA reads TGCAGTGCTGGGGACAGGGGGCGAGGAGAGACCCAGTACTTC. It encodes CSAGDRGRGETQYF.

This clonotype was seen at least ten times. The chain combines TRBV27 with TRBJ1-6; D is ambiguous. CDR3 size: 12 residues. V lost 7 bases and J 9 bases, leaving 10 bases between the germline ends. Germline V gene sequence: CDR1 MNHEY, CDR2 SMNVEV (reference sequence). The CDR3 loop is CASTTVGSPLHF. The CDR3 DNA reads as TGTGCCAGCACCACAGTCGGTTCACCCCTCCACTTT.

This clonotype was seen repeatedly, ten times or more. The V and J genes are TRBV7-6 and TRBJ2-7; possible D gene TRBD2, 6 bases. The V and J ends lost 4 bases and 6 bases respectively, with 19 bases between them. In germline, CDR1 is SGHVS, CDR2 FNYEAQ. The CDR3 has 15 residues. Written as DNA, the CDR3 is TGTGCCAGCAGCTCTCCGGGGGTAGGTGGGTTCGAGCAGTACTTC. It translates to CASSSPGVGGFEQYF.